This entry concerns a single TCR beta chain. A single record per CDR3 protein comes from TCRdb applying MiXCR to the RT-PCR reads. Of hundreds of thousands of distinct CDR3 sequences in the sample, roughly 22% were seen once. The sample belongs to a study of response to subunit inactivated influenza vaccine. CDR1 and CDR2 from the germline V gene are LGHDT and YNNKEL (reference sequence). CDR3 length: 15 amino acids. V lost 4 bases, J lost 5 bases, and 17 bases lay in between. The origin of this receptor is a man aged 50-75 years who received an inactivated influenza vaccine. The rearrangement joins TRBV3-1 to TRBJ1-1, with D perhaps matching TRBD1 (5 bases). The sample consisted of PBMCs from blood, taken approximately 20 months after vaccination. CDR3 protein: CASSPSGRDGTEAFF. In DNA, the CDR3 is TGTGCCAGCAGCCCCTCTGGCAGGGACGGTACTGAAGCTTTCTTT.